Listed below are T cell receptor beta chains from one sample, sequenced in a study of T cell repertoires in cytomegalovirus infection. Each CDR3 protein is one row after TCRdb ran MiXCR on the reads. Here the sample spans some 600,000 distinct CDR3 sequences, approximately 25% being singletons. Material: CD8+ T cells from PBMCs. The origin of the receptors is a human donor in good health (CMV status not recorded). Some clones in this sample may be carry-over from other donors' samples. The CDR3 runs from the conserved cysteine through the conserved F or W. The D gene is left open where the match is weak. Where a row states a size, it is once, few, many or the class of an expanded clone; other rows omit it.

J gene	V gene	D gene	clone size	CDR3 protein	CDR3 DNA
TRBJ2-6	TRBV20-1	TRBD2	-	CSAVAGGLGANVLTF	TGCAGTGCTGTGGCGGGGGGGCTGGGGGCCAACGTCCTGACTTTC
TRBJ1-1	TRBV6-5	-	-	CASSHTVTGYNTEAFF	TGTGCCAGCAGTCACACCGTCACAGGGTATAACACTGAAGCTTTCTTT
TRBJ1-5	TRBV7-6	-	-	CASSPGVNQPQHF	TGTGCCAGCAGCCCCGGGGTCAATCAGCCCCAGCATTTT
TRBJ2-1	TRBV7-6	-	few	CASSLVVGLRTDGEQFF	TGTGCCAGCAGCTTAGTTGTCGGTCTTAGGACAGATGGTGAGCAGTTCTTC
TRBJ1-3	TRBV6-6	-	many	CASSYPDSGNTIYF	TGTGCCAGCAGTTACCCAGACTCTGGAAACACCATATATTTT
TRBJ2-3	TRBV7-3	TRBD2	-	CASSSSSGGEWGDTQYF	TGTGCCAGCAGCTCTTCTAGCGGGGGCGAGTGGGGAGATACGCAGTATTTT
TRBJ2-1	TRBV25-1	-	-	CASSEDLEDEQFF	TGTGCCAGCAGTGAGGACCTGGAAGATGAGCAGTTCTTC
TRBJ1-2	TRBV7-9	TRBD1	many	CASGGQGQDYGYTF	TGTGCCAGCGGCGGACAGGGACAGGATTATGGCTACACCTTC
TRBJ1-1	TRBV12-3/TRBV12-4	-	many	CASSLIRLNTEAFF	TGTGCCAGCAGTTTAATCCGCTTAAACACTGAAGCTTTCTTT
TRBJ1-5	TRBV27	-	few	CASSLGKQQPQHF	TGTGCCAGCAGTTTAGGGAAGCAGCAGCCCCAGCATTTT
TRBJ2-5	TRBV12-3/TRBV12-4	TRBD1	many	CASSSTGVQETQYF	TGTGCCAGCAGTTCGACAGGGGTCCAAGAGACCCAGTACTTC
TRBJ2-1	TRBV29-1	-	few	CSVEGGTISYNEQFF	TGCAGCGTTGAAGGCGGGACAATTTCCTACAATGAGCAGTTCTTC
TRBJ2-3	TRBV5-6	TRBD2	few	CASSWQSGGRSTF	TGTGCCAGCAGCTGGCAAAGCGGGGGACGCTCGACTTTT
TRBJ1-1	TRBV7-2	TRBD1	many	CASSVNRGTEAFF	TGTGCCAGCAGCGTAAACAGGGGGACTGAAGCTTTCTTT
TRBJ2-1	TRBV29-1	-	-	CSVPAADNEQFF	TGCAGCGTCCCCGCGGCAGACAATGAGCAGTTCTTC
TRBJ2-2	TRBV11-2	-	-	CASSFRTDGAGELFF	TGTGCCAGCAGCTTTCGGACAGACGGGGCCGGGGAGCTGTTTTTT
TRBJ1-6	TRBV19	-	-	CASRGPTSHSPLHF	TGTGCCAGTAGAGGACCGACGTCCCATTCACCCCTCCACTTT
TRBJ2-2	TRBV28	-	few	CASSYPRNTGELFF	TGTGCCAGCAGCTATCCCAGGAACACCGGGGAGCTGTTTTTT
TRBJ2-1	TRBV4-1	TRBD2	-	CASSLGTSGGLYNEQFF	TGTGCCAGCAGCCTCGGGACTAGCGGGGGCCTTTACAATGAGCAGTTCTTC
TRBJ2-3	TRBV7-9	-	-	CASSKNSHRDGTQYF	TGTGCCAGCAGCAAAAACTCCCACAGGGACGGTACGCAGTATTTT
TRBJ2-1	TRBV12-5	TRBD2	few	CASGFLAGGFNEQFF	TGTGCTAGTGGTTTTCTAGCGGGGGGATTCAATGAGCAGTTCTTC
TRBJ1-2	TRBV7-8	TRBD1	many	CASSSRDSPYGYTF	TGTGCCAGCAGCTCCCGGGACAGTCCGTATGGCTACACCTTC
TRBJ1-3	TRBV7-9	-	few	CASSLAPGGRGNTIYF	TGTGCCAGCAGCTTAGCGCCGGGGGGACGTGGAAACACCATATATTTT
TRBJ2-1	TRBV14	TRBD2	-	CASSQSPSGGSIFYNEQFF	TGTGCCAGCAGCCAATCTCCCAGCGGGGGGTCGATCTTCTACAATGAGCAGTTCTTC
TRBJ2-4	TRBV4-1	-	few	CASSPMPWGAKNIQYF	TGCGCCAGCAGCCCCATGCCTTGGGGGGCCAAAAACATTCAGTACTTC
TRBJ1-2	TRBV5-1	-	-	CASSGNSMDGYTF	TGCGCCAGCAGCGGGAATTCGATGGATGGCTACACCTTC
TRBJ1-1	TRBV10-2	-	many	CASSAAHRTEAFF	TGCGCCAGCTCCGCGGCGCACCGCACTGAAGCTTTCTTT
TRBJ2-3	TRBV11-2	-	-	CASSLTLHTQYF	TGTGCCAGCAGCTTAACCCTGCATACGCAGTATTTT
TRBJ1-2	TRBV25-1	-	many	CASSGRYGYTF	TGTGCCAGCAGTGGTAGATATGGCTACACCTTC